The source of this TCR beta chain is a study of Ad26.COV2.S vaccination and SARS-CoV-2 variants. Background on the study: Participant was drawn from the COV1001 Ad26.COV2.S trial arm.

Data came from immunoSEQ multiplex PCR; TCRdb stores just in-frame clones and leaves some out. The sample yields nearly 400,000 clones, around 89% seen once. Turning to this clone: The target antigen is unknown.

Study-wide findings and caveats: Spike-specific TCR breadth in vaccine recipients exceeded that seen in placebo recipients.

Documented treatment: 19 received Ad26.COV2.S at low or high dose, single or two shots; 5 received placebo; per-sample allocation not given. The investigators took samples on day 63 after the first vaccine or placebo injection. It was an adult aged 18-55 years in Boston who was the donor. The input for sequencing was peripheral blood, taken in a trial of Ad26.COV2.S vaccine versus placebo. This receptor was identified in a person between 18 and 65 years old who received the Ad26.COV2.S COVID-19 vaccine or a placebo.

The CDR3 region has the DNA TGTGCCACCAGCAGAGATCCCGAAACCTACGAGCAGTACTTC. Amino acid sequence: CATSRDPETYEQYF. V gene TRBV15 combines with J gene TRBJ2-7, with unresolved D. Germline V gene data show CDR1 as LNHNV and CDR2 as YYDKDF (reference sequence). Trimming shortened V by 0 bases and J by 2 bases, and 8 bases separated the two germline ends. This CDR3 comprises 14 residues.